Following are 22 T cell receptor beta chains from one sample sequenced in a study of breast tumors, draining lymph nodes, adjacent tissues. TCRdb fed the multiplex PCR reads into MiXCR, producing one record per CDR3 protein. Counted here are under 350,000 distinct CDR3 sequences, over 25% occurring once; the ten biggest clones make up 0.85% to 1.2%. Axillary draining lymph nodes of breast cancer patients supplied the node samples. The sample comprised axillary lymph node tissue. The receptors come from a female donor with breast cancer. Some clones in this sample may be carry-over from other donors' samples.

In this sample, this clonotype turned up many times. The rearrangement uses TRBV7-8 and TRBJ2-7, with 8 nucleotides matching TRBD1. The length of the CDR3 is 16 residues. The V gene end was trimmed by 5 bases and the J gene end by 2 bases; junction bases not matched to a gene: 11. Germline loops: CDR1 SGHVS, CDR2 FQNEAQ. This CDR3 reads CASSQRPRTGPYEQYF. In nucleotides, the CDR3 is TGTGCCAGCAGCCAAAGGCCCCGGACAGGGCCCTACGAGCAGTACTTC.

This clonotype was recorded many times. The rearrangement links TRBV6-1 to TRBJ2-7; D uncertain. This CDR3 region has 12 residues. CDR1 and CDR2 (germline): MNHNS, SASEGT. V lost 6 bases and J lost 3, with 9 bases in between. The CDR3 sequence is CASSTEGYEQYF. The CDR3, as DNA: TGTGCCAGCAGCACGGAAGGCTACGAGCAGTACTTC.

Concerning this clonotype: A clone one base away is much larger, so this may be a read error. The J gene is TRBJ1-2, the V gene TRBV6-5; TRBD1 is a possible D gene (5 bases). This CDR3 comprises 14 residues. The V end lost 8 bases, the J end lost 7 bases, and 20 bases lay between the germline ends. The V gene's germline CDR1 is MNHEY and CDR2 SVGAGI. DNA of the CDR3: TGTGCCAGCTTTAGGACCACAGGAGACTGTGGCTACACCTTC. This codes for CASFRTTGDCGYTF.

This clonotype was counted many times. The V gene is TRBV13, the J gene TRBJ1-4, with TRBD1 matching over 7 bases. Germline CDR1 and CDR2: PRHDT and FYEKMQ (reference sequence). The CDR3 covers 14 residues. Trimming removed 5 bases from V and 6 bases from J; junction bases left unmatched: 6. CDR3 DNA: TGTGCCAGCAGCCCGGGACAGCGAGATGAAAAACTGTTTTTT. It translates to CASSPGQRDEKLFF.

Details on this clonotype: No conserved phenylalanine or tryptophan is present at the end of the CDR3, so a read error is the likely explanation. This chain joins TRBV20-1 and TRBJ2-2; 7 nucleotides agree with TRBD2. In germline, CDR1 is DFQATT, CDR2 SNEGSKA (reference sequence). J gave up 10 bases and V 4 bases, and 3 bases lay outside the gene matches. The CDR3 runs 11 residues. CDR3 in DNA: TGCAGTGCTAACGGGGGGTTGGAGCTGTTTTCT. Translation gives CSANGGLELFS.

This clonotype occurred many times. The J gene is TRBJ2-3, the V gene TRBV20-1; tentative D call: TRBD1 (6 bases). The V and J ends lost 1 base and 5 bases respectively, with 13 bases between them. The CDR3 is 14 amino acids. Germline-derived CDR1 and CDR2 are DFQATT and SNEGSKA (reference sequence). CDR3 region: CSARVVTGIDTQYF. The CDR3 nucleotides read TGCAGTGCTAGAGTAGTTACAGGGATAGATACGCAGTATTTT.

This clonotype was counted many times. This chain connects TRBV20-1 to TRBJ2-7, with 11 bases lining up with TRBD2. V trimming: 4 bases; J trimming: 7 bases; junction bases outside the gene matches: 9. Germline CDR1 DFQATT, CDR2 SNEGSKA (reference sequence). This CDR3 is 14 amino acids long. CDR3: CSAILGLADREQYF. As DNA, the CDR3 is TGCAGTGCTATACTGGGACTAGCGGACAGGGAGCAGTACTTC.

This clonotype was counted ten times or more. For the CDR3, the DNA is TGTGCCAGCAGCCAAGAGAGGTTTTCACCCCTCCACTTT. This encodes CASSQERFSPLHF. V and J are TRBV14 and TRBJ1-6; no clear D. Germline assignment: CDR1 SGHDN and CDR2 FVKESK. V dropped 0 bases and J dropped 9 bases, with 6 bases sitting between them. The CDR3 runs to 13 residues.

The rearrangement joins TRBV24-1 to TRBJ2-3, with D maybe TRBD1 (5 bases). V was cut by 2 bases and J by 11 bases, with 19 bases left in between. The length of the CDR3 is 15 residues. Germline V lookup: CDR1 KGHDR, CDR2 SFDVKD. The CDR3, as DNA: TGTGCCACCAGTGATTCGGTCAGGGTGGGCGATGAGCAGTATTTT. Protein: CATSDSVRVGDEQYF.

Points on this clonotype: A much larger clone differs from this one at a single base, so this may be a read error. V usage is TRBV12-3 or TRBV12-4 and J usage is TRBJ2-1; D is undetermined. The CDR3 covers 12 residues. Trimming took off 8 bases at V and 8 bases at J, with 13 bases between the two ends. The CDR3 DNA follows: TGTGCCAGCCAATTCCGGCCTGATGAGCAGTTCTTC. It encodes CASQFRPDEQFF.

A few counts support this clonotype. This sequence may be a read error, since a much larger clone differs from it by one base. The chain is built from TRBV12-3 or TRBV12-4 and TRBJ2-7; tentative D call: TRBD2 (5 bases). This CDR3 is 14 amino acids long. Trimming shortened V by 3 bases and J by 6 bases, and 15 bases separated the two germline ends. DNA for the CDR3: TGTGCCAGCAGTTTCGGGGTTACCTCTGTCGAGCAGTACTTC. It yields the protein CASSFGVTSVEQYF.

This clonotype was detected many times. The CDR3 loop is CASSLASSGNTIYF. Here the CDR3 DNA reads TGTGCCAGCAGCTTAGCCAGCTCTGGAAACACCATATATTTT. This rearrangement joins TRBV7-9 to TRBJ1-3; no clear D gene. This CDR3 comprises 14 residues. Germline loops: CDR1 SEHNR, CDR2 FQNEAQ (reference sequence). V gave up 0 bases and J gave up 0 bases, with 3 bases separating them.

The chain couples TRBV9 to TRBJ2-1; 10 nucleotides match TRBD2. V shed 3 bases and J 0 bases; nucleotides not matched to a gene: 6. Per the germline V gene, CDR1 is SGDLS and CDR2 is YYNGEE. The CDR3 runs to 17 residues. The DNA of the CDR3 is TGTGCCAGCAGCGCCGGGACTAGCGAGTTCTCCTACAATGAGCAGTTCTTC. Amino acids: CASSAGTSEFSYNEQFF.

This clonotype was counted at least ten times. V and J are TRBV30 and TRBJ1-2; the D is unclear. This CDR3 spans 11 amino acids. Trimming took 5 bases from V and 2 from J, leaving 6 bases between them. Germline V CDR1 and CDR2: GTSNPN, SVGIG (reference sequence). CDR3 residues: CAWSGNYGYTF. The CDR3 nucleotides read TGTGCCTGGTCGGGGAACTATGGCTACACCTTC.

This clonotype was counted at least ten times. This sequence joins TRBV5-5 and TRBJ2-3; D not certain. This CDR3 has 14 residues. From germline, CDR1 is SGHKS and CDR2 YYEKEE (reference sequence). Trimming pared 1 base from V and 7 bases from J, leaving 13 bases between. CDR3 nucleotide sequence: TGTGCCAGCAGCTTGACGGATTCAGGTTATACGCAGTATTTT. Protein sequence: CASSLTDSGYTQYF. The complete variable domain, with remaining parts taken from reference TRBV5-5 and TRBJ2-3, reads DAGVTQSPTHLIKTRGQQVTLRCSPISGHKSVSWYQQVLGQGPQFIFQYYEKEERGRGNFPDRFSARQFPNYSSELNVNALLLGDSALYLCASSLTDSGYTQYFGPGTRLTVL.

The chain has TRBV20-1 and TRBJ2-2; D uncertain. The CDR3 totals 13 residues. From germline, CDR1 is DFQATT and CDR2 SNEGSKA (reference sequence). Trimming took 4 bases from V and 6 from J, leaving 12 bases between them. CDR3 residues: CSAKTASPGELFF. The DNA of the CDR3 is TGCAGTGCTAAAACAGCGTCCCCCGGGGAGCTGTTTTTT.

Many counts were recorded for this clonotype. The rearrangement joins TRBV7-3 to TRBJ2-2, with 10 bases matching TRBD2. This CDR3 region has 16 residues. The germline V gene encodes CDR1 SGHTA and CDR2 FQGTGA. V shed 5 bases and J 1 base; nucleotides not matched to a gene: 4. The CDR3 loop reads CASSMTSGRNTGELFF. CDR3 nucleotide sequence: TGTGCCAGCAGCATGACTAGCGGGCGGAACACCGGGGAGCTGTTTTTT.

This clonotype was counted at least ten times. J is TRBJ2-7 and V is TRBV10-2, with 11 bases aligning to TRBD2. Germline V gives CDR1 WSHSY, CDR2 SAAADI. CDR3 length: 16 residues. V was pared by 6 bases and J by 2 bases, with 9 bases of the junction left unmatched. CDR3 sequence reads: CASSPNLAGGTYEQYF. As DNA, the CDR3 is TGCGCCAGCAGCCCCAATCTAGCGGGAGGAACCTACGAGCAGTACTTC.

The chain combines TRBV18 with TRBJ2-7, with TRBD1 matching 11 bases. The CDR3 has 15 residues. Trimming removed 3 bases from V and 6 bases from J; junction bases left unmatched: 7. CDR1 KGHSH and CDR2 LQKENI come from the germline V gene. CDR3 sequence reads: CASSPGQGAYSEQYF. The CDR3 coding sequence is TGTGCCAGCTCACCCGGACAGGGGGCTTATTCCGAGCAGTACTTC.

A remark on this clonotype: One end of the junction does not line up with germline, which may come from a read error. This sequence joins TRBV29-1 and TRBJ2-2, with a possible D match to TRBD2 (6 bases). Looked up from germline, CDR1 is SQVTM and CDR2 is ANQGSEA. This CDR3 is built from 16 residues. The CDR3 here is CSVKPSETKNTGEPFF. The CDR3 region has the DNA TGCAGCGTTAAGCCTAGCGAGACGAAGAACACCGGGGAGCCGTTTTTT.

This clonotype occurred many times. This chain uses TRBV19 with TRBJ1-3; the D gene is possibly TRBD1 (5 bases). V was trimmed by 5 bases and J by 0 bases, leaving 11 bases between them. Germline V gene lookup returns CDR1 LNHDA and CDR2 SQIVND (reference sequence). This CDR3 contains 15 residues. CDR3: CASSPSGRSGNTIYF. CDR3 nucleotides: TGTGCCAGTAGTCCTTCGGGGCGCTCTGGAAACACCATATATTTT.

Of note for this clonotype: A much bigger clone sits one base away, suggesting this may be a read error. The V and J genes are TRBV12-3 or TRBV12-4 and TRBJ2-7; D uncertain. The CDR3 is 17 residues long. The V end was cut by 5 bases, the J end by 4 bases, with 24 bases between. CDR3 coding DNA: TGTGCCAGCAGTCCTATGGGTCGCTTCGGGTCCCAGTACGAGCAGTACTTC. Its translation: CASSPMGRFGSQYEQYF.